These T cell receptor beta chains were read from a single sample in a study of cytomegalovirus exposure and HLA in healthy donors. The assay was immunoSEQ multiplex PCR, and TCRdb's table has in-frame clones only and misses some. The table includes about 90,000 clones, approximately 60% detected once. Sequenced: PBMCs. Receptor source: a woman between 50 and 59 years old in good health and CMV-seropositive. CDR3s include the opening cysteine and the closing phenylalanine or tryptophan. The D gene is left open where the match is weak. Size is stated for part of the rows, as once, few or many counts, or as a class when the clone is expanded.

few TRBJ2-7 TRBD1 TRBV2 TGTGCCAGCTTCCCCGGGACAGGCGACTACGAGCAGTACTTC CASFPGTGDYEQYF
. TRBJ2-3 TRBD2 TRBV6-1 TGTGCCAGCAGTCGACTAGCGGGGGCTTCAGATACGCAGTATTTT CASSRLAGASDTQYF
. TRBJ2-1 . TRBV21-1 TGTGCCAGCAGCAAATGTACTAGCGGGGTCGATGAGCAGTTCTTC CASSKCTSGVDEQFF
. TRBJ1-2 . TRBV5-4 TGTGCCAGCAGCTGGGGGGGGGAAAGCTATGGCTACACCTTC CASSWGGESYGYTF
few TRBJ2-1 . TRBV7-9 TGTGCCAGCAGCCGGGATCCCCGGGATGAGCAGTTCTTC CASSRDPRDEQFF
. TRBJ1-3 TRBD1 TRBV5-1 TGCGCCACCGTGACAGGGAGGGGAAACACCATATATTTT CATVTGRGNTIYF
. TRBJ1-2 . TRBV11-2 TGTGCCAGCAGCTTATCCCAGGGTAGCAACTATGGCTACACCTTC CASSLSQGSNYGYTF
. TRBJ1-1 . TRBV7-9 TGTGCCAGCAGCTTGACAGCGAACACTGAAGCTTTCTTT CASSLTANTEAFF
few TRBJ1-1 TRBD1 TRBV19 TGTGCCAGTAGTCCATTAACCGGGACAGGGGTGACTGAAGCTTTCTTT CASSPLTGTGVTEAFF
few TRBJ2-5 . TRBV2 TGTGCCAGCAGCGCCGAGGACAGCGCATGGGAGACCCAGTACTTC CASSAEDSAWETQYF
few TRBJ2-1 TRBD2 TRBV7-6 TGTGCCAGCAGCTCTACCCTAGCGGGGGACTCCTACAATGAGCAGTTCTTC CASSSTLAGDSYNEQFF
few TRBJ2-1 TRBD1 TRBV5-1 TGCGCCAGCAGCTTGGTCGAGGGGGCCTTCTACAATGAGCAGTTCTTC CASSLVEGAFYNEQFF
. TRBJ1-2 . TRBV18 TGTGCCAGCTCACCCCTCGAGGGCTTTGACTATGGCTACACCTTC CASSPLEGFDYGYTF
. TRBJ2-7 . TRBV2 TGTGCCGGCCGACAGAGACCCTACGAGCAGTACTTC CAGRQRPYEQYF
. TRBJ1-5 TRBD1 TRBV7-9 TGTGCCAGCAGCCACTCCCCCGGGACAGGGGATCAGCCCCAGCATTTT CASSHSPGTGDQPQHF
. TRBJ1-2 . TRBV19 TGTGCCAGTAGTCATAATCCCCAGTATGGCTACACCTTC CASSHNPQYGYTF
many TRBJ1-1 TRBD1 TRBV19 TGTGCCAGTAGTAGAGAACTTACCGGGACAGGTTCTGAAGCTTTCTTT CASSRELTGTGSEAFF
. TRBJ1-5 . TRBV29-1 TGCAGCGTTGAAGATTTGACACTTAATCAGCCCCAGCATTTT CSVEDLTLNQPQHF
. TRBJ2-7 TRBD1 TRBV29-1 TGCAGCGTTGAAGAGGGGGACAGGGGCCCCTACGAGCAGTACTTC CSVEEGDRGPYEQYF
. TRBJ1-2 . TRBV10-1 TGCGCCAGCAGTGGTTCAACCGGGGGCTACACCTTC CASSGSTGGYTF
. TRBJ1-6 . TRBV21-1 TGTGCCAGCAGCGCCATACAGGGGAATAATTCACCCCTCCACTTT CASSAIQGNNSPLHF
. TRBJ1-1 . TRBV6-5 TGTGCCAGCAGTGGCCAGGTGAACACTGAAGCTTTCTTT CASSGQVNTEAFF
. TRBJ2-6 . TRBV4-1 TGCGCCAGCAGCCCAGACAGCTCTGGGGCCAACGTCCTGACTTTC CASSPDSSGANVLTF
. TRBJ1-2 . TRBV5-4 TGTGCCAGCAGCTTTGGTGGGACAAATCTCCCCTATGGCTACACCTTC CASSFGGTNLPYGYTF
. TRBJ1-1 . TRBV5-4 TGTGCCAGCAGCCCGGGGAGGGGTGCGCTTGGCACTGAAGCTTTCTTT CASSPGRGALGTEAFF
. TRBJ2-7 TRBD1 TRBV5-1 TGCGCCAGCAACACTGACAGGGGTTACGAGCAGTACTTC CASNTDRGYEQYF
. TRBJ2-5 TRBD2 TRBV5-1 TGCGCCAGCAGTCCCGGGACTAGCGGGGGAGAGACCCAGTACTTC CASSPGTSGGETQYF
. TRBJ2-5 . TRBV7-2 TGTGCCAGCAGCTTAGTTGGGGCTTTCTCAGCACAAGAGACCCAGTACTTC CASSLVGAFSAQETQYF
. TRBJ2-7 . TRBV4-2 TGTGCCAGCAGCGCAGAACAGGGTGGCTACGAGCAGTACTTC CASSAEQGGYEQYF
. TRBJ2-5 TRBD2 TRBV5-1 TGCGCCAGCACGGCTGGGGGAGGGTCACAGACCCAGTACTTC CASTAGGGSQTQYF
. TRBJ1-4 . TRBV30 TGTGCCTTGGGGAGGGGTCTTAATGAAAAACTGTTTTTT CALGRGLNEKLFF
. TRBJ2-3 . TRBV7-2 TGTGCCGGGTCCGATACTAGCCAATCAGATACGCAGTATTTT CAGSDTSQSDTQYF
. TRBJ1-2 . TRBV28 TGTGCCAGCAGTCCCCTTGTTCGGTATGGCTACACCTTC CASSPLVRYGYTF
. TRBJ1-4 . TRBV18 TGTGCCAGCTCACCACCGAGAACAGGGTTAAGCGAAAAACTGTTTTTT CASSPPRTGLSEKLFF
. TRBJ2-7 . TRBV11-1 TGTGCCAGCAGCTTAGCGGAGCACTCCTACGAGCAGTACTTC CASSLAEHSYEQYF
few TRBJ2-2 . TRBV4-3 TGCGCCAGCAGCCGCGGGGCCACGAACACCGGGGAGCTGTTTTTT CASSRGATNTGELFF
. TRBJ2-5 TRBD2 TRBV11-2 TGTGCCAGCAGCAAATCACTAGCGGATCAAGAGACCCAGTACTTC CASSKSLADQETQYF
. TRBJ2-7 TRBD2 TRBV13 TGTGCCAGCAGCTTAGGGCTAGCGGGTTTTTCCTACGAGCAGTACTTC CASSLGLAGFSYEQYF
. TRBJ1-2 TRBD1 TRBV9 TGTGCCAGCAGCGTAGGGACAGGGGCGTCCTATGGCTACACCTTC CASSVGTGASYGYTF
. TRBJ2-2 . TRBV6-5 TGTGCCAGCAGTTACGGGAGTCTCCGGAACACCGGGGAGCTGTTTTTT CASSYGSLRNTGELFF